This is a list of T cell receptor beta chains from one sample in a study of beta chain features in type 1 diabetes. Profiled with immunoSEQ multiplex PCR; TCRdb holds only in-frame clones, not every one. The sample contains around 500,000 clones, roughly 31% of which appear only once. The sample taken for sequencing was naive CD4+ T cells from blood. These receptor sequences come from a man aged 18 to 30 in good health. Both conserved end residues are trimmed from each CDR3.

J gene	V gene	CDR3 protein
TRBJ1-4	TRBV7-9	ASSFEGAGEKLF
TRBJ2-3	TRBV7-2	ASSLRVAPSADTQY
TRBJ1-5	TRBV28	ASSLVGQPQH
TRBJ1-1	TRBV6-8	ASSWRPPNTEAF
TRBJ2-3	TRBV18	ASSPRLAGDAGDTQY
TRBJ2-7	TRBV29-1	SGRQGPTYEQY
TRBJ2-2	TRBV30	AWTRGSNTGELF
TRBJ2-2	TRBV2	ASISQGIAGELF
TRBJ2-1	TRBV30	AWRPPGLAQF
TRBJ1-1	TRBV15	ATSRDPFTGETEAF
TRBJ1-5	TRBV30	AWKGTGDQPQH
TRBJ2-1	TRBV7-9	ASSRTLTSSYEQF
TRBJ2-3	TRBV29-1	SVGGSGRAVDTQY
TRBJ1-4	TRBV30	AWRTGTGTEKLF
TRBJ2-3	TRBV7-2	ASSLTSGNSDTQY
TRBJ2-4	TRBV25-1	ASSDSHAKNIQY